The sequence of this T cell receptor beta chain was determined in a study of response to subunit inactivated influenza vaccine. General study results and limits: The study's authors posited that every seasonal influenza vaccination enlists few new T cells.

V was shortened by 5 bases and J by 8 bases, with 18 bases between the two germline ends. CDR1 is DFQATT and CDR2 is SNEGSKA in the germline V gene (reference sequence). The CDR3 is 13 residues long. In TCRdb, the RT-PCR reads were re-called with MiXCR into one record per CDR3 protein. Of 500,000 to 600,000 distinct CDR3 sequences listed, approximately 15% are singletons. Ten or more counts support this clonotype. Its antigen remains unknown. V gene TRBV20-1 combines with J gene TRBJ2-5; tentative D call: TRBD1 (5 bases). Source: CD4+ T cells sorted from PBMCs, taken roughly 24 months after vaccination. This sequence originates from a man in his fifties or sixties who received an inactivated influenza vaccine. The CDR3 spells CSAPDLGVTTQYF. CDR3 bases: TGCAGTGCTCCGGATTTAGGGGTAACAACCCAGTACTTC.